The clone carrying this TCR beta chain was counted between two and nine times. Its antigen is as yet unknown. This sample includes further DNA sequences coding for the same CDR3. Germline V lookup: CDR1 SGHRS, CDR2 YFSETQ. This CDR3 spans 13 amino acids. Trimming cost V 0 bases and J 5 bases, with 6 bases left between them. cDNA synthesis used the whole RNA isolate, giving expressed TCRB sequences. Method: immunoSEQ multiplex PCR; TCRdb's copy keeps in-frame clones and lacks some. This sample has 600,000 or so clones, with over 10% found just once. The sample originates from a study of beta chain features in type 1 diabetes. Study-wide points: All four CD4+ subsets from Type 1 diabetes patients carried moderately but significantly shorter TCRB CDR3s.

The V call is TRBV5-1, the J call TRBJ1-5; possible D gene TRBD1, 5 bases. This sequence originates from a man younger than 45 with type 1 diabetes. The sequencing sample was made of naive CD4+ T cells from blood. The CDR3 bases are TGCGCCAGCAGCTTGGGAGGGGATCAGCCCCAGCATTTT. As protein: CASSLGGDQPQHF. Drawing the rest from reference TRBV5-1 and TRBJ1-5, the complete variable domain is KAGVTQTPRYLIKTRGQQVTLSCSPISGHRSVSWYQQTPGQGLQFLFEYFSETQRNKGNFPGRFSGRQFSNSRSEMNVSTLELGDSALYLCASSLGGDQPQHFGDGTRLSIL.